This TCR beta chain stems from a study of identical twins. Turning to this clonotype: Antigen: not known.

The authors used template switching to add a universal primer site and gave cDNA unique molecular identifiers. TCRdb itself ran the 5' RACE reads through MiXCR, one entry per CDR3 protein. This repertoire shows under 1 million distinct CDR3 sequences, approximately 13% found once; its top ten account for under 2%. Germline trimming cut 3 bases from V and 4 bases from J; bases unmatched to any gene: 5. Per the germline V gene, CDR1 is SGHTA and CDR2 is FQGTGA. CDR3 size: 14 residues. Broader study findings: It was possible that invariant MAIT and iNKT cells partly confounded the zero-insertion analyses. Weaker excess twin sharing was seen among beta out-of-frame sequences. Abundant cord blood beta clonotypes carried fewer insertions; memory repertoires showed none.

These data were also filed under a second study, of yellow fever vaccine responses in identical twins.

This receptor was identified in a woman aged 18-30 years in good health. The rearrangement joins TRBV7-3 to TRBJ2-5; TRBD1 agrees at 7 bases. Sequences were obtained from PBMCs. The CDR3 nucleotides are TGTGCCAGCAGCTTGACAGGGTGGTCAGAGACCCAGTACTTC. Protein product: CASSLTGWSETQYF.